These T cell receptor beta chains were read from a single sample in a study of T-cell memory formation after mild COVID-19. TCRdb itself ran the 5' RACE reads through MiXCR, one entry per CDR3 protein. In the table there are fewer than 150,000 distinct CDR3 sequences, about 18% of which are singletons. Specimen: PBMCs or a T cell subset sorted from them (not recorded which). The receptors derive from a young man who had mild COVID-19 (a few samples of this study predate the infection). Cell type and time point are not known. Both conserved end residues are part of each CDR3. A D gene is named only where the DNA matches it firmly. Some rows have no size entry. The others give once, few or many, or a class for an expanded clone.

D gene	V gene	clone size	J gene	CDR3 protein	CDR3 DNA
-	TRBV7-8	-	TRBJ2-4	CASSLNFGGPAAKNIQYF	TGTGCCAGCAGCTTAAACTTCGGGGGGCCCGCTGCCAAAAACATTCAGTACTTC
-	TRBV5-1	medium-sized	TRBJ2-5	CASSLQETQYF	TGCGCCAGCAGCTTACAAGAGACCCAGTACTTC
-	TRBV5-5	-	TRBJ1-2	CASSSGTATVNYGYTF	TGTGCCAGCAGCTCCGGGACCGCCACTGTTAACTATGGCTACACCTTC
-	TRBV6-4	-	TRBJ1-2	CASSDLRGYTF	TGTGCCAGCAGTGACCTGCGCGGCTACACCTTC
-	TRBV7-3	few	TRBJ2-1	CASSFGAEQFF	TGTGCCAGCAGCTTCGGGGCAGAGCAGTTCTTC
-	TRBV10-3	few	TRBJ2-3	CAISAPGDTQYF	TGTGCCATCAGTGCACCAGGAGATACGCAGTATTTT
TRBD1	TRBV2	few	TRBJ2-3	CASYGTAPDTQYF	TGTGCCAGCTACGGGACAGCGCCAGATACGCAGTATTTT
-	TRBV9	-	TRBJ2-3	CASSVGGPGTDTQYF	TGTGCCAGCAGCGTAGGGGGGCCGGGCACAGATACGCAGTATTTT
-	TRBV20-1	-	TRBJ2-2	CSAFLSGELFF	TGCAGTGCCTTCCTATCCGGGGAGCTGTTTTTT
-	TRBV12-3/TRBV12-4	few	TRBJ1-2	CASTPQGQTNYGYTF	TGTGCCAGCACCCCCCAGGGGCAGACTAACTATGGCTACACCTTC
-	TRBV20-1	-	TRBJ1-1	CSARGTEAFF	TGCAGTGCAAGGGGCACTGAAGCTTTCTTT
-	TRBV5-5	-	TRBJ2-2	CASSLAAQNTGELFF	TGTGCCAGCAGCTTGGCCGCCCAGAACACCGGGGAGCTGTTTTTT
TRBD1	TRBV9	few	TRBJ2-1	CASSPGQGFEQFF	TGTGCCAGCAGCCCGGGACAGGGATTTGAGCAGTTCTTC
TRBD1	TRBV20-1	few	TRBJ2-5	CSAGQGQETQYF	TGCAGTGCTGGACAGGGACAAGAGACCCAGTACTTC
-	TRBV20-1	-	TRBJ1-3	CSAPHLSGNTIYF	TGCAGTGCTCCACATCTTTCTGGAAACACCATATATTTT
-	TRBV5-4	-	TRBJ1-4	CASSPWTAISTNEKLFF	TGTGCCAGCAGCCCCTGGACAGCAATCTCAACTAATGAAAAACTGTTTTTT
-	TRBV4-2	few	TRBJ2-6	CASSQEGPTSRTF	TGTGCCAGCAGCCAAGAAGGGCCGACATCTAGGACTTTC
-	TRBV12-3/TRBV12-4	-	TRBJ1-4	CASRWGPEKLFF	TGTGCCAGCAGGTGGGGTCCTGAAAAACTGTTTTTT
-	TRBV3-1	few	TRBJ1-1	CASTWGSRNTEAFF	TGTGCCAGCACCTGGGGTTCGAGGAACACTGAAGCTTTCTTT
TRBD2	TRBV4-1	few	TRBJ2-2	CASSQGGLAGGTGELFF	TGCGCCAGCAGCCAAGGGGGACTAGCGGGGGGCACCGGGGAGCTGTTTTTT
-	TRBV7-2	few	TRBJ1-1	CASSSRRNPEAFF	TGTGCCAGCAGCTCCCGGCGGAACCCTGAAGCTTTCTTT
-	TRBV7-9	few	TRBJ1-5	CASSLEEGVWAQHF	TGTGCCAGCAGCTTAGAGGAAGGCGTATGGGCCCAGCATTTT
-	TRBV3-1	-	TRBJ2-5	CASSQDTVGPETQYF	TGTGCCAGCAGCCAAGATACGGTAGGCCCAGAGACCCAGTACTTC
-	TRBV5-1	-	TRBJ2-1	CASSPRPTPRDEQFF	TGCGCCAGCAGCCCCCGGCCTACCCCTCGGGATGAGCAGTTCTTC
TRBD1	TRBV4-2	few	TRBJ2-1	CASSQGRDRGRNEQFF	TGTGCCAGCAGCCAAGGCCGGGACAGGGGTCGTAATGAGCAGTTCTTC
-	TRBV3-1	few	TRBJ2-2	CASSQWGETGELFF	TGTGCCAGCAGCCAATGGGGTGAAACCGGGGAGCTGTTTTTT
-	TRBV18	-	TRBJ1-4	CASSFGTLANEKLFF	TGTGCCAGCTCATTCGGGACACTGGCTAATGAAAAACTGTTTTTT
-	TRBV3-1	-	TRBJ1-6	CASSPPWDNSPLHF	TGTGCCAGCAGCCCCCCTTGGGATAATTCACCCCTCCACTTT
-	TRBV7-2	-	TRBJ2-3	CASSEWASLSTDTQYF	TGTGCCAGCAGCGAGTGGGCTAGCCTTTCGACAGATACGCAGTATTTT
-	TRBV19	-	TRBJ2-2	CASRTGRHGPGELFF	TGTGCCAGTAGGACGGGGCGACACGGACCCGGGGAGCTGTTTTTT
-	TRBV20-1	many	TRBJ2-5	CSATQPLETQYF	TGCAGTGCCACCCAGCCCCTAGAGACCCAGTACTTC
-	TRBV6-6	few	TRBJ1-2	CASSSRNYGYTF	TGTGCCAGCAGTTCTAGAAACTATGGCTACACCTTC
-	TRBV7-3	-	TRBJ1-1	CASSRWVSGTEAFF	TGTGCCAGCAGCCGCTGGGTCTCCGGGACTGAAGCTTTCTTT
-	TRBV12-3/TRBV12-4	-	TRBJ1-2	CASRLNQGDYGYTF	TGTGCCAGCAGGCTAAACCAGGGTGACTATGGCTACACCTTC
-	TRBV6-1	few	TRBJ2-3	CASSEWTASTDTQYF	TGTGCCAGCAGTGAATGGACAGCTAGCACAGATACGCAGTATTTT
-	TRBV10-3	-	TRBJ2-1	CATLSITGKNEQFF	TGTGCCACTTTATCTATCACAGGGAAGAATGAGCAGTTCTTC
-	TRBV29-1	-	TRBJ2-5	CSVYLPSGSQYF	TGCAGCGTTTACCTACCCTCAGGGTCCCAGTACTTC
TRBD1	TRBV10-3	many	TRBJ2-2	CAITGTEDTGELFF	TGTGCCATCACGGGGACAGAAGACACCGGGGAGCTGTTTTTT
-	TRBV5-1	once	TRBJ2-1	CASSTDSYNEQFF	TGCGCCAGCAGCACGGACAGCTACAATGAGCAGTTCTTC
-	TRBV5-1	few	TRBJ2-1	CASSLSGVWNEQFF	TGCGCCAGCAGCTTGTCAGGGGTTTGGAATGAGCAGTTCTTC
TRBD2	TRBV24-1	-	TRBJ2-3	CATSDPTSGGAPDTQYF	TGTGCCACCAGTGACCCGACTAGCGGGGGGGCTCCAGATACGCAGTATTTT
TRBD2	TRBV6-6	few	TRBJ2-7	CASSYIQRGAYEQYF	TGTGCCAGCAGTTACATTCAGCGGGGGGCCTACGAGCAGTACTTC
-	TRBV20-1	few	TRBJ2-1	CSAPSGFTNEQFF	TGCAGTGCCCCCTCTGGATTTACCAATGAGCAGTTCTTC
TRBD1	TRBV28	few	TRBJ2-3	CASSSSGTGVLVDTQYF	TGTGCCAGCAGTTCCTCCGGGACAGGGGTGTTGGTAGATACGCAGTATTTT
-	TRBV12-3/TRBV12-4	-	TRBJ1-3	CASRPQGWNSGNTIYF	TGTGCCAGCAGGCCACAGGGTTGGAACTCTGGAAACACCATATATTTT
-	TRBV7-2	-	TRBJ1-4	CASSLGLIGEKLFF	TGTGCCAGCAGCTTGGGGCTAATTGGGGAAAAACTGTTTTTT
-	TRBV6-1	-	TRBJ2-1	CASSETGRGYEQFF	TGTGCCAGCAGTGAAACTGGACGGGGATATGAGCAGTTCTTC
-	TRBV19	-	TRBJ1-6	CASSEARASYNSPLHF	TGTGCCAGTAGTGAGGCCCGAGCATCCTATAATTCACCCCTCCACTTT
-	TRBV4-3	-	TRBJ2-1	CASSQDYHNEQFF	TGCGCCAGCAGCCAAGATTACCACAATGAGCAGTTCTTC
-	TRBV29-1	few	TRBJ2-3	CSVRRSGTDTQYF	TGCAGCGTCAGGCGGTCGGGGACAGATACGCAGTATTTT
-	TRBV12-3/TRBV12-4	-	TRBJ1-2	CASRSPQGYGYTF	TGTGCCAGCAGATCTCCTCAGGGCTATGGCTACACCTTC
-	TRBV3-1	-	TRBJ1-2	CASSPLLGGGFNYGYTF	TGTGCCAGCAGCCCCCTCCTTGGGGGGGGATTTAACTATGGCTACACCTTC
-	TRBV7-9	-	TRBJ2-1	CASSLGRSWAGLPKPYNEQSF	TGTGCCAGCAGCTTAGGCCGGAGCTGGGCGGGGCTCCCCAAGCCCTACAATGAGCAGTCCTTC
-	TRBV3-1	many	TRBJ1-1	CASSQGGGRNTEAFF	TGTGCCAGCAGCCAAGGAGGCGGGAGGAACACTGAAGCTTTCTTT
-	TRBV7-2	-	TRBJ1-1	CASSLSRGTEAFF	TGTGCCAGCAGCTTATCAAGGGGGACTGAAGCTTTCTTT
TRBD1	TRBV20-1	few	TRBJ1-6	CSARQGNSPLHF	TGCAGTGCCAGACAGGGTAATTCACCCCTCCACTTT